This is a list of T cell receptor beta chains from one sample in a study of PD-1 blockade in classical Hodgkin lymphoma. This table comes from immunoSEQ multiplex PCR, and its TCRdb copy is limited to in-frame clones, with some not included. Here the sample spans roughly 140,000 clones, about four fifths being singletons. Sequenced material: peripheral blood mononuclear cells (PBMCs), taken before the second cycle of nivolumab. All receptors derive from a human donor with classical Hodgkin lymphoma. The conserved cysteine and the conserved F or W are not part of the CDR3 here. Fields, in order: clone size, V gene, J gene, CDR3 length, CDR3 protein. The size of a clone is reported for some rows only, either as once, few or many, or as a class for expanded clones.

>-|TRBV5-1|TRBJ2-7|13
ASSLFGTGLYEQY
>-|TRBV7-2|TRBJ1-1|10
ASSPASGRAF
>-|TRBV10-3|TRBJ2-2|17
AISEPVRGQGKGTGELF
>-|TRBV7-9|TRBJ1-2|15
ASSLVVDTTSNYGYT
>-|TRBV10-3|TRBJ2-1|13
AISGSGRAYNEQF
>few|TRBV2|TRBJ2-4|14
ASSGDRNSPQNIQY
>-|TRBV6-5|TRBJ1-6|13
ASSYSIGGNSPLH
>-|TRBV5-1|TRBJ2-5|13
ASSSLTGAEETQY
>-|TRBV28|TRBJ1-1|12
ASRSGQGVTEAF
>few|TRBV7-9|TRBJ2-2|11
ASSFDFTGELF
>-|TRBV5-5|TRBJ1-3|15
ASSPPAGARSGNTIY
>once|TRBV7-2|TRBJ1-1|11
ASSLTPNTEAF
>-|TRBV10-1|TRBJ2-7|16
ASSESGTSGRGGSEQY
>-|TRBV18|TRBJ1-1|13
ASSRQGGENTEAF
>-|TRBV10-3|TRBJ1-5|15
AIGLGQGLGVNQPQH
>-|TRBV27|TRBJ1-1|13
ASSPRGTGGVGAF
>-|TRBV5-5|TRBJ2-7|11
ASSLRGGYEQY
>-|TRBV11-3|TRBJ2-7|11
ASSQTSAYEQY
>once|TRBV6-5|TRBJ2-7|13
ASSLGTGVVGEQY
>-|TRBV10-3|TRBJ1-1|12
ATTFDRDNTEAF
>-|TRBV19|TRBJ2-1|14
ASSIFGTGSYNEQF
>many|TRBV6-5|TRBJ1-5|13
ASSYGGQFNQPQH
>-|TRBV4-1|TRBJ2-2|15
ASSQDFDGRRYWELF
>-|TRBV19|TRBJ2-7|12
ASSIGGWVHEQY
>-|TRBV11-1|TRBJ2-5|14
ASSRVVAGGTETQY
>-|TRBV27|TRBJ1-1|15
ASSLVPFRGAKTEAF
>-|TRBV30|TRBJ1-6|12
AWRDRVIGGPLH
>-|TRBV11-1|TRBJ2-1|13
ASSLSGIHDNEQF
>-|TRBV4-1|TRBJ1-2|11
ASSQARDYGYT
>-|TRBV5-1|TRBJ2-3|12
ASRAGGEADTQY
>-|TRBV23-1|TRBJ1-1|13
ASSQSAQVNTEAF
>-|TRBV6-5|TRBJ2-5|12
ASSTPSGGKTQY
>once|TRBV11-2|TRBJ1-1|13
ASSLGVSLNTEAF
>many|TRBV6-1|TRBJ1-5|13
ASRPGQGSNQPQH
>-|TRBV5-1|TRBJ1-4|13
ASSLTGGRNEKLF
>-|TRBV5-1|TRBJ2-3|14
ASSLSGRGPPDTQY
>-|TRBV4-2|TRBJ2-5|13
ASSQDGGRQETQY
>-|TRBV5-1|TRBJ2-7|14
ASSPGELAGAYEQY
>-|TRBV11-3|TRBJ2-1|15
ASSLWSGEGIYNEQF
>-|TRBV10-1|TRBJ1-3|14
ARRGPDPHSGNTIY
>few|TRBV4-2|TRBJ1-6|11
ASSQGEVSPLH
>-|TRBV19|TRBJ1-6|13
ASSIGPDMNSPLH
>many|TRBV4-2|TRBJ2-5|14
ASSQTRGQGEETQY
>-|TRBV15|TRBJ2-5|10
ATSRDSQTQY
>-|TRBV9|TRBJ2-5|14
ASTGTSGANGETQY
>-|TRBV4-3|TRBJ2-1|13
ASSHQRTAYNEQF
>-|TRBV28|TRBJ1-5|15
ASRKGTPQYSNQPQH
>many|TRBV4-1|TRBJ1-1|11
ASSGSFGQGAF
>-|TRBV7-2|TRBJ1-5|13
ASSLVAGNNQPQH
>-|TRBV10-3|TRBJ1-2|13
AISGRQGAGYGYT
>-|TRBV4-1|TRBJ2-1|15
ASSQAVLAGGMNEQF
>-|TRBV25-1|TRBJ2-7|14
ASSEGGLAGPYEQY
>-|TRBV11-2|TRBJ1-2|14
ASSLEGGPAGYGYT
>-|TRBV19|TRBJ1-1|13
ASSLGWGLGTEAF
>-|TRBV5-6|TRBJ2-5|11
ASETSGQETQY